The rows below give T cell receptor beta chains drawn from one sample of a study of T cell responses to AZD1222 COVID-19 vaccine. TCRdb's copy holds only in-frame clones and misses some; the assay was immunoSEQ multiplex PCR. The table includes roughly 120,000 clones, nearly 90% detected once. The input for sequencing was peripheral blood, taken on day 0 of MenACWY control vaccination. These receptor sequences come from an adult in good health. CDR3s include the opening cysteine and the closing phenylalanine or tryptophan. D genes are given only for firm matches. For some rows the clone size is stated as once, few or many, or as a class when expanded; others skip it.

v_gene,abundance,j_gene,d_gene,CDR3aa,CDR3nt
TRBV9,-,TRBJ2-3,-,CASSAGTDTQYF,TGTGCCAGCAGCGCCGGGACAGATACGCAGTATTTT
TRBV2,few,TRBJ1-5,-,CASGERPNQPQHF,TGTGCCAGTGGGGAGAGACCCAATCAGCCCCAGCATTTT
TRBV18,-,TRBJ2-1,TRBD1,CASSPRDRAYNEQFF,TGTGCCAGCTCACCCCGGGACAGGGCCTACAATGAGCAGTTCTTC
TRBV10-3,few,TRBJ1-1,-,CATTHNYSNTEAFF,TGTGCCACTACGCATAACTACAGTAACACTGAAGCTTTCTTT
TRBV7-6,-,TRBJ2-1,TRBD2,CASSLVAGTYNEQFF,TGTGCCAGCAGCTTAGTAGCGGGAACTTACAATGAGCAGTTCTTC
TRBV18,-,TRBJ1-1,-,CASSTSNTEAFF,TGTGCCAGCTCTACTTCGAACACTGAAGCTTTCTTT
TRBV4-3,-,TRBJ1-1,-,CASSQDWRQNTEAFF,TGCGCCAGCAGCCAAGATTGGCGGCAGAACACTGAAGCTTTCTTT
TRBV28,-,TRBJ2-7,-,CASAGPWGAAYEQYF,TGTGCCAGCGCCGGCCCCTGGGGGGCGGCCTACGAGCAGTACTTC
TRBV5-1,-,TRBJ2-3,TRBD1,CASSLTGVRTDTQYF,TGCGCCAGCAGCTTGACAGGGGTCCGCACAGATACGCAGTATTTT
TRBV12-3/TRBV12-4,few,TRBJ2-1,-,CASSLAYEQFF,TGTGCCAGCAGTTTAGCGTATGAGCAGTTCTTC
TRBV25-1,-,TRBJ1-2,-,CASSDRGYGYGYTF,TGTGCCAGCAGTGACAGGGGTTACGGCTATGGCTACACCTTC
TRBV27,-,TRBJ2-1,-,CASSLWLGDPYNEQFF,TGTGCCAGCAGTTTATGGTTAGGAGACCCTTACAATGAGCAGTTCTTC
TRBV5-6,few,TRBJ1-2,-,CASSQGLHYGYTF,TGTGCCAGCAGCCAGGGACTCCACTATGGCTACACCTTC
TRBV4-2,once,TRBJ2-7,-,CASSREATYEQYF,TGTGCCAGCAGCCGAGAAGCCACCTACGAGCAGTACTTC
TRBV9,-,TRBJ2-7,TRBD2,CASSVEGLASAEQYF,TGTGCCAGCAGCGTAGAGGGACTAGCCTCAGCCGAGCAGTACTTC
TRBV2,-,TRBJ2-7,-,CASSAERSYEQYF,TGTGCCAGCAGTGCCGAACGCTCCTACGAGCAGTACTTC
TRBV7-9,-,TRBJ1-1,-,CASSLGSVSEAFF,TGTGCCAGCAGCTTAGGTTCTGTTTCTGAAGCTTTCTTT
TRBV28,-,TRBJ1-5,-,CASSKAPSAQHF,TGTGCCAGCTCCAAGGCCCCATCGGCCCAGCATTTT
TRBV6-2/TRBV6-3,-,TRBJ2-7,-,CASSYHRASYEQYF,TGTGCCAGCAGTTATCACAGGGCTTCCTACGAGCAGTACTTC
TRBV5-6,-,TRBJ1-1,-,CASSTVTQGNTEAFF,TGTGCCAGCAGCACTGTCACACAGGGGAACACTGAAGCTTTCTTT
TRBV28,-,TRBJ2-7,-,CASARGLYEQYF,TGTGCCAGCGCCCGGGGTCTCTACGAGCAGTACTTC
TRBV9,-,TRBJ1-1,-,CASSPQGANTEAFF,TGTGCCAGCAGCCCCCAAGGGGCCAACACTGAAGCTTTCTTT
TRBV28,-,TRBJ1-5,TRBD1,CASSSSGGLQPQHF,TGTGCCAGCAGTTCATCAGGGGGCCTTCAGCCCCAGCATTTT
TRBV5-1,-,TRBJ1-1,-,CASSEMGQNTEAFF,TGCGCCAGCAGCGAAATGGGACAGAACACTGAAGCTTTCTTT
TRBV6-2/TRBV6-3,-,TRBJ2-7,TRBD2,CASSLEEGTSANEQYF,TGTGCCAGCAGTCTTGAGGAGGGTACTAGCGCTAACGAGCAGTACTTC
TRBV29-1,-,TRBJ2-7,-,CSVSGSGGYEQYF,TGCAGTGTGTCAGGGTCCGGGGGCTACGAGCAGTACTTC
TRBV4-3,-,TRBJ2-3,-,CASSQVPNTDTQYF,TGCGCCAGCAGCCAAGTACCGAACACAGATACGCAGTATTTT